The 21 T cell receptor beta chains below all came from one sample that was sequenced in a study of long-term antiretroviral therapy in people with HIV. Sequencing relied on immunoSEQ assay v3.0, run at survey level. The data were produced by immunoSEQ multiplex PCR, yet TCRdb's version contains in-frame clones alone and is incomplete. This sample has fewer than 2,000 clones, with about 86% found just once. The starting material was unsorted PBMCs, obtained 0.7 years after starting antiretroviral therapy. These receptors originate from a woman between 45 and 60 years old with HIV.

The V gene is TRBV9, the J gene TRBJ1-2, with TRBD1 matching 9 bases. Germline V gene data show CDR1 as SGDLS and CDR2 as YYNGEE. The CDR3 totals 15 residues. Trimming removed 4 bases from V and 8 bases from J; junction bases left unmatched: 12. The CDR3: CASSPTGDRVRGYTF. The CDR3, as DNA: TGTGCCAGCAGCCCGACAGGGGACAGGGTGAGGGGCTACACCTTC.

V usage is TRBV5-1 and J usage is TRBJ1-5; no firm D call. Trimming cost V 0 bases and J 5 bases, with 6 bases left between them. CDR1 is SGHRS, CDR2 YFSETQ, per germline. The CDR3 is 13 residues long. The DNA of the CDR3 is TGCGCCAGCAGCTTGGCTGCCGATCAGCCCCAGCATTTT. Protein product: CASSLAADQPQHF.

The V gene is TRBV11-2, the J gene TRBJ1-2, with a tentative D call TRBD1 (5 bases). V lost 5 bases and J 2 bases, leaving 9 bases between the germline ends. The CDR3 is 13 amino acids. In germline, CDR1 is SGHAT, CDR2 FQNNGV. CDR3 region: CASSARQNYGYTF. The CDR3 DNA reads as TGTGCCAGCAGCGCCCGACAGAACTATGGCTACACCTTC.

CDR3 amino acids: CAISTQGGAGELFF. For the CDR3, the DNA is TGTGCCATCAGCACCCAGGGAGGGGCGGGGGAGCTGTTTTTT. The J gene is TRBJ2-2, the V gene TRBV10-3, with 7 bases identical to TRBD2. The junction had 9 bases not matched to a gene; V was cut back by 6 bases and J by 8 bases. From germline, CDR1 is ENHRY and CDR2 SYGVKD. The CDR3 is 14 residues long.

The chain is built from TRBV7-2 and TRBJ1-5; D gene ambiguous. In germline, CDR1 is SGHTA, CDR2 FQGNSA. V was pared by 1 base and J by 3 bases, with 10 bases between. The CDR3 contains 15 residues. The CDR3 bases are TGTGCCAGCAGCTTAGGCAGGCCCTACAATCAGCCCCAGCATTTT. This encodes CASSLGRPYNQPQHF.

The chain links TRBV4-2 to TRBJ2-3; 11 nucleotides align to TRBD2. CDR1 LGHNA and CDR2 YNFKEQ come from the germline V gene. V gave up 0 bases and J gave up 4 bases; unmatched junction bases: 6. The CDR3 runs to 17 residues. CDR3 in amino acids: CASSQDWSSGGSDTQYF. The DNA for the CDR3 is TGTGCCAGCAGCCAAGATTGGTCTAGCGGGGGGTCAGATACGCAGTATTTT.

The rearrangement uses TRBV7-5 and TRBJ1-2; the D segment call TRBD1 is taken from the table without a DNA check. TRBV7-5 is termed a pseudogene. The CDR3 sequence is 17 residues long. The CDR3, as DNA: TGTGCCAGAAGCTTAGCGCTAAATTTGGGACAGGGCTATGGCTACACCTTC. Translation: CARSLALNLGQGYGYTF.

This clone was observed once. The chain employs TRBV19 and TRBJ2-2, with a weak D call TRBD2 (6 bases). The CDR3 is made up of 14 amino acids. Germline CDR1 LNHDA, CDR2 SQIVND (reference sequence). V shed 8 bases and J shed 6 bases, with 16 bases lying between them. DNA for the CDR3: TGTGCCAGTCTTATGGGAGGAGGCGCCGGGGAGCTGTTTTTT. As protein: CASLMGGGAGELFF.

The chain has TRBV5-1 and TRBJ2-3, with unresolved D. CDR1 is SGHRS, CDR2 YFSETQ, per germline. The V gene lost 0 bases and the J gene lost 1 base, with 6 bases spanning the gap. The CDR3 is 14 residues long. This chain's CDR3 is CASSLGVRTDTQYF. The DNA of the CDR3 is TGCGCCAGCAGCTTGGGCGTTCGCACAGATACGCAGTATTTT. Full variable domain (rest looked up from reference TRBV5-1 and TRBJ2-3): KAGVTQTPRYLIKTRGQQVTLSCSPISGHRSVSWYQQTPGQGLQFLFEYFSETQRNKGNFPGRFSGRQFSNSRSEMNVSTLELGDSALYLCASSLGVRTDTQYFGPGTRLTVL.

The chain joins TRBV4-3 to TRBJ2-3; 8 nucleotides match TRBD2. V shed 1 base, J shed 10 bases, and the junction held 4 bases outside the gene matches. This CDR3 has 13 amino acids. Germline V gene lookup returns CDR1 LGHNA and CDR2 YSLEER. The CDR3 reads CASSQVVGLAQYF. The CDR3 DNA is TGCGCCAGCAGCCAAGTAGTGGGACTAGCGCAGTATTTT.

The CDR3 nucleotides read TGTGCCAGCAGCTGGGGACAGGGTTTTTCCTACGAGCAGTACTTC. Translating it yields CASSWGQGFSYEQYF. J is TRBJ2-7 and V is TRBV7-2; 9 positions agree with TRBD1. This CDR3 spans 15 amino acids. CDR1 and CDR2 from the germline V gene are SGHTA and FQGNSA. Trimming at V came to 4 bases and at J to 1 base, leaving 5 bases not matched to a gene.

J is TRBJ1-1 and V is TRBV7-9; D gene unclear. V dropped 3 bases and J dropped 5 bases, with 7 bases sitting between them. The V gene's germline CDR1 is SEHNR and CDR2 FQNEAQ (reference sequence). CDR3 length: 12 residues. In DNA, the CDR3 is TGTGCCAGCAGCTTGGGGTTAACTGAAGCTTTCTTT. It codes for CASSLGLTEAFF.

The V gene is TRBV25-1, the J gene TRBJ2-7, with TRBD2 identical over 10 bases. This CDR3 spans 14 amino acids. The germline CDR1 and CDR2 sequences are MGHDK and SYGVNS. V was pared by 5 bases and J by 6 bases, with 7 bases of the junction left unmatched. The CDR3 coding sequence is TGTGCCAGCAGTAAAGCGGGGGGGCCGGGCGAGCAGTACTTC. Its translation: CASSKAGGPGEQYF.

The chain carries TRBV5-6 and TRBJ2-1; D is possibly TRBD2 (5 bases). CDR1 and CDR2 (germline): SGHDT, YYEEEE. V was shortened by 0 bases and J by 5 bases, with 6 bases between the two germline ends. This CDR3 comprises 13 residues. The DNA for the CDR3 is TGTGCCAGCAGCTTGGCCGGGGACAATGAGCAGTTCTTC. This gives the protein CASSLAGDNEQFF.

This chain joins TRBV15 and TRBJ1-2, with 9 positions matching TRBD1. The V segment lost 6 bases and the J segment 0 bases; nucleotides outside the gene matches: 11. Per germline, CDR1 LNHNV and CDR2 YYDKDF (reference sequence). The CDR3 loop spans 17 amino acids. The CDR3 nucleotides read TGTGCCACCAGTCCCGGGACAGGGACCGATTCTAACTATGGCTACACCTTC. This codes for CATSPGTGTDSNYGYTF.

This clone was counted only a few times. The chain combines TRBV25-1 with TRBJ2-7, with D maybe TRBD1 (6 bases). Germline V gives CDR1 MGHDK, CDR2 SYGVNS. The ends were cut back, 8 bases at V and 5 bases at J, with 10 bases in the middle. CDR3 length: 11 amino acids. CDR3: CASAPGDEQYF. DNA of the CDR3: TGTGCCAGCGCTCCAGGGGACGAGCAGTACTTC.

This rearrangement joins TRBV7-6 to TRBJ2-5; TRBD2 aligns across 8 bases. CDR1 is SGHVS, CDR2 FNYEAQ, per germline. There are 14 residues in the CDR3. V shed 5 bases and J 3 bases; nucleotides not matched to a gene: 5. This CDR3 reads CASSLGLAEETQYF. The CDR3 DNA reads as TGTGCCAGCAGCCTAGGACTAGCCGAAGAGACCCAGTACTTC.

V usage is TRBV19 and J usage is TRBJ2-1, with a tentative D call TRBD1 (6 bases). V was trimmed by 5 bases and J by 3 bases, leaving 20 bases between them. The germline CDR1 and CDR2 sequences are LNHDA and SQIVND (reference sequence). The CDR3 has 17 residues. The CDR3 coding sequence is TGTGCCAGTAGTCCCCCCACAGGGCCTAGGGGCTACAATGAGCAGTTCTTC. Amino acid sequence: CASSPPTGPRGYNEQFF.

A few counts support this clone. The chain joins TRBV30 to TRBJ2-6, with D unresolved. CDR3 size: 12 residues. The germline V gene encodes CDR1 GTSNPN and CDR2 SVGIG (reference sequence). Trimming shortened V by 2 bases and J by 3 bases, and 2 bases separated the two germline ends. The CDR3 DNA reads as TGTGCCTGGAGTTATGGGGCCAACGTCCTGACTTTC. Its protein is CAWSYGANVLTF.

This clone was seen a single time. This chain uses TRBV9 with TRBJ1-4; D possibly corresponds to TRBD1 (6 bases). CDR1 is SGDLS, CDR2 YYNGEE, per germline. This CDR3 contains 14 residues. V dropped 4 bases and J dropped 11 bases, with 18 bases sitting between them. The CDR3: CASSSQTGGTKLFF. The CDR3 region has the DNA TGTGCCAGCAGCTCCCAAACCGGGGGCACGAAACTGTTTTTT.

This chain connects TRBV27 to TRBJ1-6; no firm D call. CDR1 is MNHEY, CDR2 SMNVEV, per germline (reference sequence). The CDR3 consists of 15 residues. Trimming stripped 2 bases from V and 9 bases from J, with 14 bases between. In nucleotides, the CDR3 is TGTGCCAGCAGTTTAAGGGCTGGGAGTAGTTCACCCCTCCACTTT. Amino acid sequence: CASSLRAGSSSPLHF.